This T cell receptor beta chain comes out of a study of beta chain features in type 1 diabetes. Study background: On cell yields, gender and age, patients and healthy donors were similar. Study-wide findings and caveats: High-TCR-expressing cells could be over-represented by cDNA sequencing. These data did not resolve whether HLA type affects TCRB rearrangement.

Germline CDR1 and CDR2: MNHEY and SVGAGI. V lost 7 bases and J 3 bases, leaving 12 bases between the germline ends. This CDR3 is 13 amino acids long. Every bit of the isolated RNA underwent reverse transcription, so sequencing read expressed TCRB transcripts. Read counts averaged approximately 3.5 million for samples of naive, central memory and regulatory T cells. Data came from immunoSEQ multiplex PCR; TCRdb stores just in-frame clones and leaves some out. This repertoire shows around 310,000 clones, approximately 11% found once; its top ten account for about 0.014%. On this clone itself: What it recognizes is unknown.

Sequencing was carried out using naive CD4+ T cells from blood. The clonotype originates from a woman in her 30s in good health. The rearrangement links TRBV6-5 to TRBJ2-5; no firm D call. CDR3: CASTNPDKETQYF. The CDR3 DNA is TGTGCCAGCACCAACCCCGACAAAGAGACCCAGTACTTC.